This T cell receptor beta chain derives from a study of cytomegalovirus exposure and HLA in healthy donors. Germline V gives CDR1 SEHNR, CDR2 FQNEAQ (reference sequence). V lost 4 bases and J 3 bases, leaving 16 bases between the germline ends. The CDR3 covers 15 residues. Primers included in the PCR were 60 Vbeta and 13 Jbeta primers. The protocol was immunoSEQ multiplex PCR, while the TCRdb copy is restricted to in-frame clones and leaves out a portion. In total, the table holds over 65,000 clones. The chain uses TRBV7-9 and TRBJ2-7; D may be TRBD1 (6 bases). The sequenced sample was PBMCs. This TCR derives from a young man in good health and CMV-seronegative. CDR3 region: CASSSQGTRNYEQYF. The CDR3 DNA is TGTGCCAGCAGCTCCCAAGGGACACGTAACTACGAGCAGTACTTC. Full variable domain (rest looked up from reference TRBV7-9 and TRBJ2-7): DTGVSQNPRHKITKRGQNVTFRCDPISEHNRLYWYRQTLGQGPEFLTYFQNEAQLEKSRLLSDRFSAERPKGSFSTLEIQRTEQGDSAMYLCASSSQGTRNYEQYFGPGTRLTVT.